This T cell receptor beta chain was observed in a study of regulatory T cells. Germline loops: CDR1 MDHEN, CDR2 SYDVKM. This CDR3 has 16 residues. V gave up 2 bases and J gave up 5 bases; unmatched junction bases: 8. The count of this clone is one. What it binds is unknown. The PCR used 52 TRBV and 13 TRBJ primers. Sequencing used immunoSEQ multiplex PCR; TCRdb keeps in-frame clones, though not all of them. The table has 950 to 1,200 clones, around 87% seen once. Study conclusions and caveats: Compared with autologous conventional CD4+ cells and control regulatory cells, CD3G-deficient regulatory T cells showed reduced diversity.

This receptor was taken from a person aged 30 to 39 with CD3G deficiency. The rearrangement links TRBV28 to TRBJ2-3; 9 nucleotides line up with TRBD2. Sequenced sample: CD4+ Tregs sorted from blood. The DNA of the CDR3 is TGTGCCAGCAGTTTACGGCTAGCGGGGCGGGGAGATACGCAGTATTTT. Residues: CASSLRLAGRGDTQYF.